This T cell receptor (beta chain) was obtained from a study of molecular identifiers for immune sequencing clone quantification. Study-level findings and limits: Among about a million naive cells, spiked Jurkat TCR RNA from a single cell was reportedly detectable.

This clonotype was recorded a few times. What it binds is not known. A much larger clone sits a single nucleotide away, making a read error possible. Using its own MiXCR run on the PCR reads, TCRdb lists one record per CDR3 protein. The repertoire consists of under 650,000 distinct CDR3 sequences, with 15% to 20% occurring once and the leading ten covering around 0.86%. This receptor was identified in a human donor in good health. Some libraries in this study had Jurkat cell RNA spiked in. Input material: naive CD8+ T cells from blood, with Jurkat cell RNA spiked in. The subset here: FACS-sorted CD8+CD4-CCR7+CD45RA+ naive T cells.

Written as DNA, the CDR3 is TGCAGTGCTAGGGACACCTACGAGCGGTACTTC. Translating it yields CSARDTYERYF. The gene calls are TRBV20-1 and TRBJ2-7, with a tentative D call TRBD1 (5 bases). The CDR3 contains 11 residues. The germline gives CDR1 DFQATT, CDR2 SNEGSKA (reference sequence).